The 17 T cell receptor beta chains given below trace back to one sample, sequenced in a study of blood T cell repertoires in COVID-19. Libraries were prepared by immunoSEQ multiplex PCR; TCRdb keeps only in-frame clonotypes and omits some of them. The table lists 180,000 or so clones, over 70% of them singletons, with roughly 13% in the top ten. What was sequenced was PBMCs or T cells enriched from blood (not recorded which). These TCRs come from a woman between 55 and 75 years old who had recovered from COVID-19.

The chain recombines TRBV7-3 with TRBJ1-6; 7 bases are a match to TRBD1. J gave up 11 bases and V 0 bases, and 7 bases lay outside the gene matches. The CDR3 runs 15 residues. The germline gives CDR1 SGHTA, CDR2 FQGTGA. The CDR3 region is CASSLTATGRTPLHF. For the CDR3, the DNA is TGTGCCAGCAGCTTAACTGCGACAGGGAGGACACCCCTCCACTTT.

The V gene is TRBV5-4, the J gene TRBJ2-5; D possibly corresponds to TRBD2 (5 bases). Trimming left V 5 bases short and J 5 bases short, with 10 bases between. Germline V gene data show CDR1 as SGHNT and CDR2 as YYREEE (reference sequence). CDR3 size: 12 residues. The CDR3 DNA sequence: TGTGCCAGCAGTGGTAGCGATGAGACCCAGTACTTC. Residues: CASSGSDETQYF.

This chain uses TRBV30 with TRBJ2-1, with a tentative D call TRBD1 (5 bases). The CDR3 extends over 15 amino acids. Germline CDR1 GTSNPN, CDR2 SVGIG (reference sequence). With 2 bases removed from V and 4 bases from J, the gap between germline ends came to 15 bases. CDR3 DNA: TGTGCCTGGAGTATAACGGGCCCAGGGTACAATGAGCAGTTCTTC. Amino acids: CAWSITGPGYNEQFF.

This sequence joins TRBV30 and TRBJ1-4; 7 nucleotides agree with TRBD1. CDR3 length: 15 amino acids. Per the germline V gene, CDR1 is GTSNPN and CDR2 is SVGIG (reference sequence). Trimming cost V 2 bases and J 7 bases; bases outside gene matches: 10. The CDR3 DNA is TGTGCCTGGAGTCTAGAGACAGGGATACGTGAAAAACTGTTTTTT. Translating gives CAWSLETGIREKLFF.

This clone is a singleton in its sample. CDR3 sequence: CASRPDRTSNQPQHF. CDR3 DNA sequence: TGTGCCAGCAGGCCTGACAGGACTAGCAATCAGCCCCAGCATTTT. The chain combines TRBV6-5 with TRBJ1-5; D is possibly TRBD1 (6 bases). The CDR3 sequence is 15 residues long. Trimming removed 6 bases from V and 0 bases from J, with 12 bases in between. The germline gives CDR1 MNHEY, CDR2 SVGAGI.

The chain couples TRBV5-5 to TRBJ2-7, with 8 bases that match TRBD1. The CDR3 extends over 15 amino acids. CDR1 is SGHKS and CDR2 is YYEKEE in the germline V gene (reference sequence). J was trimmed by 0 bases and V by 4 bases; bases with no gene match: 6. CDR3 bases: TGTGCCAGCAGCCCCGGGACAGGTTCCTCCTACGAGCAGTACTTC. Its translation is CASSPGTGSSYEQYF.

This clone was observed a single time. V gene TRBV6-5 combines with J gene TRBJ2-7; 10 nucleotides align to TRBD2. J was trimmed by 9 bases and V by 0 bases; bases with no gene match: 8. The CDR3 has 15 amino acids. CDR1 and CDR2 (germline): MNHEY, SVGAGI. CDR3 sequence reads: CASSYSRGSGGMQYF. The CDR3 DNA is TGTGCCAGCAGTTACTCTCGGGGTAGCGGGGGGATGCAGTACTTC.

The genes are TRBV5-1 and TRBJ1-4; D perhaps matches TRBD1 (6 bases). Germline V gives CDR1 SGHRS, CDR2 YFSETQ. CDR3 length: 16 residues. The ends were cut back, 0 bases at V and 6 bases at J, with 15 bases in the middle. The CDR3 nucleotides are TGCGCCAGCAGCTTGGACAACGCAGGGGTTTATGAAAAACTGTTTTTT. Its protein product is CASSLDNAGVYEKLFF.

This clone was seen a handful of times. The chain carries TRBV5-4 and TRBJ2-5; 8 nucleotides line up with TRBD1. Germline loops: CDR1 SGHNT, CDR2 YYREEE (reference sequence). J was trimmed by 4 bases and V by 4 bases; bases with no gene match: 12. This CDR3 is 16 amino acids long. The CDR3 loop reads CASSGQLGQVGETQYF. CDR3 bases: TGTGCCAGCAGCGGCCAATTGGGACAGGTGGGAGAGACCCAGTACTTC.

V and J are TRBV7-6 and TRBJ1-1; D remains unclear. The CDR3 length is 12 residues. CDR1 and CDR2 from the germline V gene are SGHVS and FNYEAQ. V shed 1 base and J shed 7 bases, with 7 bases lying between them. CDR3 bases: TGTGCCAGCAGCTTAGGGGGAGGTGAAGCTTTCTTT. Translated: CASSLGGGEAFF.

This chain connects TRBV5-1 to TRBJ2-7; 14 nucleotides agree with TRBD2. Germline V gene data show CDR1 as SGHRS and CDR2 as YFSETQ. The CDR3 runs to 15 residues. The V and J ends lost 3 bases and 3 bases, in that order; junction bases with no gene match: 2. The CDR3 is CASSWTSGRFYEQYF. CDR3 DNA: TGCGCCAGCAGCTGGACTAGCGGGAGGTTCTACGAGCAGTACTTC. Using reference TRBV5-1 and TRBJ2-7 for the parts outside the CDR3, the full variable domain is KAGVTQTPRYLIKTRGQQVTLSCSPISGHRSVSWYQQTPGQGLQFLFEYFSETQRNKGNFPGRFSGRQFSNSRSEMNVSTLELGDSALYLCASSWTSGRFYEQYFGPGTRLTVT.

The chain combines TRBV18 with TRBJ1-2, with a tentative D call TRBD1 (5 bases). The V end lost 0 bases, the J end lost 3 bases, and 11 bases lay between the germline ends. The CDR3 totals 15 residues. Per germline, CDR1 KGHSH and CDR2 LQKENI. The CDR3 loop reads CASSPPMGGDYGYTF. The CDR3 DNA reads as TGTGCCAGCTCACCACCGATGGGGGGGGACTATGGCTACACCTTC.

J is TRBJ2-2 and V is TRBV3-1 (or the pseudogene TRBV3-2); 9 positions agree with TRBD2. This CDR3 contains 16 residues. Germline V gives CDR1 LGHDT, CDR2 YNNKEL (reference sequence). V lost 1 base and J lost 3; bases outside the gene matches: 3. The chain's CDR3 is CASSQGLAGYTGELFF. Here the CDR3 DNA reads TGTGCCAGCAGCCAAGGTCTAGCGGGGTACACCGGGGAGCTGTTTTTT.

The chain carries TRBV5-5 and TRBJ2-3; D unclear. CDR3 length: 13 residues. The germline V gene has CDR1 SGHKS and CDR2 YYEKEE (reference sequence). The V and J ends lost 4 bases and 6 bases respectively, with 12 bases between them. The CDR3, as DNA: TGTGCCAGCAGCCCCTTACCCGGGGATACGCAGTATTTT. Encoded protein: CASSPLPGDTQYF.

V is TRBV7-2 and J is TRBJ2-7; D is ambiguous. The germline V gene encodes CDR1 SGHTA and CDR2 FQGNSA. The CDR3 runs 14 residues. V was shortened by 5 bases and J by 2 bases, with 13 bases between the two germline ends. CDR3 in amino acids: CASSPATFPYEQYF. CDR3 nucleotide sequence: TGTGCCAGCAGCCCCGCAACATTCCCCTACGAGCAGTACTTC.

This clone was seen just once. The chain uses TRBV25-1 and TRBJ1-3, with TRBD1 as a possible D gene (5 bases). Trimming shortened V by 8 bases and J by 4 bases, and 18 bases separated the two germline ends. The CDR3 is 15 amino acids. CDR1 is MGHDK and CDR2 is SYGVNS in the germline V gene. CDR3 residues: CASEFLTGLGNTIYF. CDR3 nucleotides: TGTGCCAGCGAGTTCCTAACAGGACTAGGAAACACCATATATTTT.

This clone was picked up a small number of times. J is TRBJ2-1 and V is TRBV10-2; no reliable D call. CDR1 and CDR2 from the germline V gene are WSHSY and SAAADI. V lost 2 bases to trimming and J lost 8 bases, with 16 bases between them. The CDR3 is 15 amino acids. CDR3 residues: CASSEPRDGSYEQFF. For the CDR3, the DNA is TGCGCCAGCAGTGAGCCCCGCGATGGTTCGTATGAGCAGTTCTTC.